A single sample gave rise to the 7 T cell receptor beta chains below, sequenced in a study of tumor-infiltrating lymphocytes in primary liver carcinoma. Total RNA and DNA came together from roughly 20-30 mg of bulk tissue without cell sorting. TCR beta cDNA was reverse-transcribed from roughly 520 ng of total RNA. The reaction used a constant-region primer and ProtoScript II reverse transcriptase. Three nested multiplex PCR rounds, a slightly modified ARM-PCR method, built the TCR beta libraries. Both of the initial two PCR rounds ran for 10 cycles and employed TRBV1-TRBV30 forward primers alongside a C-beta reverse primer. TCRdb re-called the multiplex PCR reads with MiXCR, one entry per CDR3 protein. The sample records about 92,000 distinct CDR3 sequences, less than 75% being singletons. Sample: tumor-adjacent normal liver tissue. The source is a man between 40 and 49 years old with primary liver carcinoma and hepatitis B virus infection.

As to this clonotype: A much larger clone is a single base away; this may be a read error. V is TRBV14 and J is TRBJ2-7; D gene ambiguous. This CDR3 is 19 amino acids long. The germline CDR1 and CDR2 sequences are SGHDN and FVKESK. Trimming shortened V by 0 bases and J by 7 bases, and 28 bases separated the two germline ends. The CDR3 is CASSQEVPGAASSYNEQYF. The CDR3 coding sequence is TGTGCCAGCAGCCAAGAAGTACCGGGCGCGGCAAGCTCCTACAATGAGCAGTACTTC.

Worth noting for this clonotype: The germline gene is not matched at one end of the junction; a read error may be the cause. CDR3 region: CASSLRTYTQYF. The CDR3 DNA sequence: TGTGCCAGCAGTCTACGCACATATACGCAGTATTTT. This chain uses TRBV11-2 with TRBJ2-3, with D uncertain. This CDR3 contains 12 residues. Germline V lookup: CDR1 SGHAT, CDR2 FQNNGV.

As regards this clonotype: At one end, the junction sequence differs from germline, possibly due to a read error. The genes are TRBV11-1 and TRBJ2-1, with unresolved D. Germline V gene lookup returns CDR1 SGHAT and CDR2 FQDESV (reference sequence). The CDR3 runs to 13 residues. The CDR3 DNA follows: TGTGCCAGCGAGATAGGGTCCTACTATGAGCAGTTCTTC. It translates to CASEIGSYYEQFF.

This clonotype was found many times. V is TRBV6-1 and J is TRBJ2-5, with unresolved D. Looked up from germline, CDR1 is MNHNS and CDR2 is SASEGT. The CDR3 covers 10 residues. V lost 6 bases, J lost 6 bases, and 5 bases lay in between. The CDR3, as DNA: TGTGCCAGCAGCGAGAAGACCCAGTACTTC. Protein: CASSEKTQYF.

The table lists this clonotype with a count of one. A junction end diverges from the germline sequence, so it may reflect a read error. V is TRBV10-2 and J is TRBJ2-1; weak D call: TRBD2 (6 bases). The germline gives CDR1 WSHSY, CDR2 SAAADI. The CDR3 runs 14 residues. The CDR3 nucleotides are TGTACCAGCAGTGGAGCTAGCGACTACAATGAGCAGTTCTTC. Residues: CTSSGASDYNEQFF.

This clonotype was picked up one time. The rearrangement links TRBV14 to TRBJ2-7, with D possibly matching TRBD2 (5 bases). Trimming removed 7 bases at V and 2 bases at J, with 15 bases between. The CDR3 has 14 residues. Germline assignment: CDR1 SGHDN and CDR2 FVKESK. CDR3 sequence (DNA): TGTGCCAGCATCAAAGAATCGGGAACCTACGAGCAGTACTTC. This codes for CASIKESGTYEQYF.

This clonotype was seen many times. V and J are TRBV10-2 and TRBJ2-7; D is perhaps TRBD1 (6 bases). Deletions cut 10 bases from V and 0 bases from J, with 13 bases between. The CDR3 length is 13 residues. Germline V lookup: CDR1 WSHSY, CDR2 SAAADI. The CDR3 DNA is TGCGCCACCGCCAGGGGCTACTCCTACGAGCAGTACTTC. It encodes CATARGYSYEQYF.